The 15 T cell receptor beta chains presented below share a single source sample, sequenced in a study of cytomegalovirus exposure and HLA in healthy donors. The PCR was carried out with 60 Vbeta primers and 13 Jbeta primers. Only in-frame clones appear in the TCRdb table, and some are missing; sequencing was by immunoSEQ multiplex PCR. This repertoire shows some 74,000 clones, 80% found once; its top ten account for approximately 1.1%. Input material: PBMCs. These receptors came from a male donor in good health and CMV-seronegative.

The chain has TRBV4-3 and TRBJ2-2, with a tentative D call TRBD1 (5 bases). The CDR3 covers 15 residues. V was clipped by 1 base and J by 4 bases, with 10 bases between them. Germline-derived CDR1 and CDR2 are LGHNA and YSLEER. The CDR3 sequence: CASSQVITGTGELFF. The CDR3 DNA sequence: TGCGCCAGCAGCCAAGTAATCACAGGCACCGGGGAGCTGTTTTTT.

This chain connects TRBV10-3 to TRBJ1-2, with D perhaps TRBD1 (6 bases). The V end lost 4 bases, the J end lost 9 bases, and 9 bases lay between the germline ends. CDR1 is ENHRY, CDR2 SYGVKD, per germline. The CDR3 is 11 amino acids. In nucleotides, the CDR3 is TGTGCCATCAGTGCAGACAGGAGCTACACCTTC. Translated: CAISADRSYTF.

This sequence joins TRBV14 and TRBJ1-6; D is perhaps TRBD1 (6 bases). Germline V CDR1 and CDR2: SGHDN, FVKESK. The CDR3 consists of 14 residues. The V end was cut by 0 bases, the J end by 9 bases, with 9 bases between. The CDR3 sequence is CASSQDTGLSPLHF. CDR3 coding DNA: TGTGCCAGCAGCCAAGATACAGGGCTTTCACCCCTCCACTTT. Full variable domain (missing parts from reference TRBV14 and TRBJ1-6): EAGVTQFPSHSVIEKGQTVTLRCDPISGHDNLYWYRRVMGKEIKFLLHFVKESKQDESGMPNNRFLAERTGGTYSTLKVQPAELEDSGVYFCASSQDTGLSPLHFGNGTRLTVT.

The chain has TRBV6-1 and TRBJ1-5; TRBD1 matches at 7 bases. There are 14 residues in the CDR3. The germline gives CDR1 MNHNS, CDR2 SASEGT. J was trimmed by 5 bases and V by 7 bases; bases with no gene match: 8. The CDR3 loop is CASTWQGVHQPQHF. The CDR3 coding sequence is TGTGCCAGCACGTGGCAGGGGGTTCATCAGCCCCAGCATTTT.

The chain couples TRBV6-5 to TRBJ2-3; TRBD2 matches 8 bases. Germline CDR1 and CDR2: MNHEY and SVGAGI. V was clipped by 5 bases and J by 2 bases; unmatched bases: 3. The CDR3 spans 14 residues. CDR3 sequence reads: CASSKGLATDTQYF. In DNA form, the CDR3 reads TGTGCCAGCAGTAAAGGACTAGCCACAGATACGCAGTATTTT.

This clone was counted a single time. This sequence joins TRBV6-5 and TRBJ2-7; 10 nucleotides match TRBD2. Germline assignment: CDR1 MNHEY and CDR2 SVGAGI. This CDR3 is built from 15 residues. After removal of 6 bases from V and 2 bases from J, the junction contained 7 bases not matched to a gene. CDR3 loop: CASRSSGRVAYEQYF. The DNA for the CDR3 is TGTGCCAGCAGGAGCAGCGGGAGGGTCGCCTACGAGCAGTACTTC.

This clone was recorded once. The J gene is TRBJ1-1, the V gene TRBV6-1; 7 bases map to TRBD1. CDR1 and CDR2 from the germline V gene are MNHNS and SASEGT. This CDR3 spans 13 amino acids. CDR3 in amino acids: CAGTARMNTEAFF. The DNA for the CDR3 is TGTGCGGGGACAGCCAGAATGAACACTGAAGCTTTCTTT.

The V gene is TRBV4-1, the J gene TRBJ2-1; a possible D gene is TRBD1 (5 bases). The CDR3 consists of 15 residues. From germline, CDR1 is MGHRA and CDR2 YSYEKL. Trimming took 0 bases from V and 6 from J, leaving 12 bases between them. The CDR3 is CASSQESFRGNEQFF. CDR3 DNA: TGCGCCAGCAGCCAAGAATCATTTAGGGGCAATGAGCAGTTCTTC.

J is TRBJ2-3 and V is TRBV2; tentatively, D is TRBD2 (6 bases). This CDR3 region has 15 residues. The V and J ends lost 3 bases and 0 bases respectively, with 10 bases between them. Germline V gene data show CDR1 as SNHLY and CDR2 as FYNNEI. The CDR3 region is CASSEERASTDTQYF. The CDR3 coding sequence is TGTGCCAGCAGTGAGGAGCGGGCTAGCACAGATACGCAGTATTTT.

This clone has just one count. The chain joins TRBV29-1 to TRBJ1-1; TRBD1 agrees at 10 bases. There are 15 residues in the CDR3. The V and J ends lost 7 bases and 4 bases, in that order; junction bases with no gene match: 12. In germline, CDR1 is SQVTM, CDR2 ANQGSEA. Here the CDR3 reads CSGQGALYSPTEAFF. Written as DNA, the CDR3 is TGCAGCGGACAGGGGGCCCTTTATAGTCCCACTGAAGCTTTCTTT.

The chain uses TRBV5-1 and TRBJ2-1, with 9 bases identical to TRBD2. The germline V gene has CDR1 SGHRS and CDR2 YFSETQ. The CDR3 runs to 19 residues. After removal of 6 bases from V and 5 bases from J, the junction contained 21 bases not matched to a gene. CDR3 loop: CASTLHLGLAGIPDNEQFF. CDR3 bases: TGCGCCAGCACCCTCCACCTGGGGCTAGCGGGAATTCCCGACAATGAGCAGTTCTTC.

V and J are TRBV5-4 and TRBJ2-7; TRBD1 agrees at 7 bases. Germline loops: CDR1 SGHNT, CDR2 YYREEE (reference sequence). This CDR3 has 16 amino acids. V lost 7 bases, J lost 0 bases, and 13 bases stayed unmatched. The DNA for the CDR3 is TGTGCCAGCTCCAAGGGGACAGACTTCACCTCCTACGAGCAGTACTTC. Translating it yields CASSKGTDFTSYEQYF.

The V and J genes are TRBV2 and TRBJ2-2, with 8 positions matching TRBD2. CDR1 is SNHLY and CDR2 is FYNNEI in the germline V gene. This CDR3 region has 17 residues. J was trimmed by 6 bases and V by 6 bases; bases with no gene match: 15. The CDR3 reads CASRYTSGTLRAGELFF. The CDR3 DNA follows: TGTGCCAGCAGATACACTAGCGGAACTTTAAGGGCCGGGGAGCTGTTTTTT.

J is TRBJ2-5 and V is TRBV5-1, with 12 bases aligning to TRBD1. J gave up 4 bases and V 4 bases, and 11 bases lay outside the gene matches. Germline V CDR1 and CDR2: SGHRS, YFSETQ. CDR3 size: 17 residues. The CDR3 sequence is CASSPPGTGGGGETQYF. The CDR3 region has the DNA TGCGCCAGCAGCCCACCCGGGACAGGGGGCGGCGGAGAGACCCAGTACTTC.

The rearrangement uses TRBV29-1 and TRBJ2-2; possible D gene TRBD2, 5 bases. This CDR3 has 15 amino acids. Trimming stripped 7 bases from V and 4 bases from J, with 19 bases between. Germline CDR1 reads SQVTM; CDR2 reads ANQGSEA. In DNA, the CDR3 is TGCAGCGGGGGAGACTCGCGGTCACCCACCGGGGAGCTGTTTTTT. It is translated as CSGGDSRSPTGELFF.